The rows below give T cell receptor beta chains drawn from one sample of a study of T cell responses to AZD1222 COVID-19 vaccine. This table comes from immunoSEQ multiplex PCR, and its TCRdb copy is limited to in-frame clones, with some not included. The sample carries roughly 100,000 clones, 85% to 90% recorded once. Sequencing used peripheral blood, obtained on day 0 of AZD1222 vaccination. The receptor set was obtained from an adult in good health. CDR3s include the opening cysteine and the closing phenylalanine or tryptophan. A D gene is named only where the DNA matches it firmly. Some rows mark clone size as missing; the rest say once, few, many or name a class of expanded clone.

abundance,j_gene,d_gene,v_gene,CDR3aa,CDR3nt
NA,TRBJ2-2,TRBD1,TRBV2,CASSTGGHTGELFF,TGTGCCAGCAGTACAGGGGGCCACACCGGGGAGCTGTTTTTT
NA,TRBJ1-2,NA,TRBV6-5,CASSYSPGRNGYTF,TGTGCCAGCAGTTACTCTCCAGGGCGGAATGGCTACACCTTC
NA,TRBJ2-1,TRBD2,TRBV3-1/TRBV3-2,CASSQGITSGGYNEQFF,TGTGCCAGCAGCCAAGGTATTACTAGCGGGGGATACAATGAGCAGTTCTTC
NA,TRBJ2-3,NA,TRBV10-2,CASSEGGSTDTQYF,TGCGCCAGCAGTGAGGGGGGCAGCACAGATACGCAGTATTTT
NA,TRBJ2-3,TRBD2,TRBV7-3,CASSLLGGETDTQYF,TGTGCCAGCAGCTTACTCGGGGGGGAGACAGATACGCAGTATTTT
NA,TRBJ2-3,NA,TRBV6-1,CASSDAGALPPDTQYF,TGTGCCAGCAGTGACGCGGGGGCTCTGCCCCCCGATACGCAGTATTTT
NA,TRBJ1-1,NA,TRBV9,CASSGARGIRNTEAFF,TGTGCCAGCAGCGGGGCAAGAGGGATCCGAAACACTGAAGCTTTCTTT
NA,TRBJ2-1,TRBD2,TRBV11-2,CASVAGSGSYNEQFF,TGTGCCAGCGTAGCGGGGTCAGGGTCCTACAATGAGCAGTTCTTC
NA,TRBJ1-5,NA,TRBV7-9,CASSLDGLKPQHF,TGTGCCAGCAGCTTAGATGGGTTAAAGCCCCAGCATTTT
NA,TRBJ2-2,NA,TRBV24-1,CATSYAGRHTGELFF,TGTGCCACCAGCTATGCAGGGAGGCACACCGGGGAGCTGTTTTTT
NA,TRBJ2-7,NA,TRBV10-3,CAISDRFYEQYF,TGTGCCATCAGCGACCGATTCTACGAGCAGTACTTC
once,TRBJ2-3,NA,TRBV7-3,CASSLLGGATDTQYF,TGTGCCAGCAGCTTACTAGGCGGAGCAACAGATACGCAGTATTTT
NA,TRBJ1-2,TRBD1,TRBV28,CASNIDRGYGYTF,TGTGCCAGCAACATAGACAGGGGCTATGGCTACACCTTC
NA,TRBJ2-7,NA,TRBV20-1,CSASPRVAYEQYF,TGCAGTGCTAGTCCCAGGGTGGCCTACGAGCAGTACTTC
NA,TRBJ1-3,NA,TRBV11-2,CASSGARSGNTIYF,TGTGCCAGCAGCGGGGCCCGCTCTGGAAACACCATATATTTT
NA,TRBJ1-5,NA,TRBV15,CATAPGGSTQPQHF,TGTGCCACCGCCCCCGGGGGTTCCACTCAGCCCCAGCATTTT
once,TRBJ1-2,TRBD1,TRBV6-5,CASSSTGGVSYGYTF,TGTGCCAGCAGTTCCACAGGGGGCGTCAGCTATGGCTACACCTTC
NA,TRBJ2-7,TRBD1,TRBV5-8,CASSSRGFSYEQYF,TGTGCCAGCAGCTCCAGGGGGTTCTCCTACGAGCAGTACTTC
once,TRBJ1-1,NA,TRBV7-2,CASSLWVNTEAFF,TGTGCCAGCAGCTTATGGGTGAACACTGAAGCTTTCTTT
few,TRBJ2-5,NA,TRBV7-9,CASSLIGVQETQYF,TGTGCCAGCAGCTTAATAGGAGTCCAAGAGACCCAGTACTTC
NA,TRBJ1-1,NA,TRBV18,CASSPDRRAAEAFF,TGTGCCAGCTCACCCGACAGGAGGGCCGCTGAAGCTTTCTTT
NA,TRBJ1-4,NA,TRBV28,CASSLLGSNEKLFF,TGTGCCAGCAGTTTATTGGGGTCGAATGAAAAACTGTTTTTT
NA,TRBJ1-5,TRBD1,TRBV5-6,CASSLAKDRGFSGNQPQHF,TGTGCCAGCAGCTTGGCCAAGGACAGGGGGTTTTCGGGCAATCAGCCCCAGCATTTT
NA,TRBJ1-1,NA,TRBV7-8,CASSSGRGGVNTEAFF,TGTGCCAGCAGCTCCGGGCGGGGAGGGGTAAACACTGAAGCTTTCTTT
NA,TRBJ2-1,TRBD1,TRBV6-2/TRBV6-3,CASSSTDRDHNEQFF,TGTGCCAGCAGTTCCACGGACAGGGACCACAATGAGCAGTTCTTC
NA,TRBJ1-1,NA,TRBV2,CASMFASEAFF,TGTGCCAGCATGTTTGCCAGTGAAGCTTTCTTT
NA,TRBJ2-4,TRBD1,TRBV6-1,CASSEGTGKNIQYF,TGTGCCAGCAGTGAGGGGACAGGTAAAAACATTCAGTACTTC
NA,TRBJ2-3,NA,TRBV13,CASNGWGSTDTQYF,TGTGCCAGCAACGGGTGGGGTAGCACAGATACGCAGTATTTT
NA,TRBJ1-4,NA,TRBV7-8,CASSKTRTVLNEKLFF,TGTGCCAGCAGCAAAACCCGGACAGTGCTTAATGAAAAACTGTTTTTT
NA,TRBJ1-2,NA,TRBV5-6,CASSLWEGTYGYTF,TGTGCCAGCAGCCTTTGGGAGGGGACGTATGGCTACACCTTC
NA,TRBJ2-5,NA,TRBV7-3,CASSLTGWETQYF,TGTGCCAGCAGCTTAACAGGGTGGGAGACCCAGTACTTC
NA,TRBJ1-1,NA,TRBV11-2,CASSQIMKVPEAFF,TGCGCCAGCAGCCAGATAATGAAGGTGCCCGAAGCTTTCTTT
NA,TRBJ1-2,NA,TRBV6-2/TRBV6-3,CASSYQGNYGYTF,TGTGCCAGCAGTTACCAGGGAAACTATGGCTACACCTTC
NA,TRBJ1-5,NA,TRBV6-1,CASSEAPRSGGQPQHF,TGTGCCAGCAGTGAAGCCCCCCGCAGCGGAGGGCAGCCCCAGCATTTT
NA,TRBJ1-1,NA,TRBV28,CASSWRYIINAEAFF,TGTGCCAGCAGTTGGCGGTATATCATTAATGCTGAAGCTTTCTTT
NA,TRBJ1-5,TRBD1,TRBV6-5,CASSSDRYSNQPQHF,TGTGCCAGCAGTTCGGACAGGTATAGCAATCAGCCCCAGCATTTT
NA,TRBJ2-7,TRBD1,TRBV2,CASSVSSGTGGGKQYF,TGTGCCAGCAGTGTATCATCCGGGACAGGGGGCGGAAAGCAGTACTTC